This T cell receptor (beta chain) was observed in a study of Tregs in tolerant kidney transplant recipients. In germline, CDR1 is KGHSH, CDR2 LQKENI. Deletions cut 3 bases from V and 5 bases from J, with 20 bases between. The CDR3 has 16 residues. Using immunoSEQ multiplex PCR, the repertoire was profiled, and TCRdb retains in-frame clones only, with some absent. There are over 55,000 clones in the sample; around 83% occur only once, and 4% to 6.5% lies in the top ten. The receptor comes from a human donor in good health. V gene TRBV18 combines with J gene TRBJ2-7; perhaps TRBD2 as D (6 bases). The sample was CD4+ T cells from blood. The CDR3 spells CASSPSAPLATNEQYF. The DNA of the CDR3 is TGTGCCAGCTCACCTTCCGCCCCACTAGCCACAAACGAGCAGTACTTC. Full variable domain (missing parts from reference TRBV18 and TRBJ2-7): NAGVMQNPRHLVRRRGQEARLRCSPMKGHSHVYWYRQLPEEGLKFMVYLQKENIIDESGMPKERFSAEFPKEGPSILRIQQVVRGDSAAYFCASSPSAPLATNEQYFGPGTRLTVT.